This entry concerns a single T cell receptor beta chain. The germline V gene encodes CDR1 MNHNS and CDR2 SASEGT. The length of the CDR3 is 16 residues. Trimming shortened V by 1 base and J by 2 bases, and 15 bases separated the two germline ends. This specimen comes from a study of blood T cell repertoires in COVID-19. At the level of the study: Whether acute or convalescent, the COVID-19 samples came from the United States, Italy and Spain. The cDNA or gDNA used as material had been derived from T cells, B-cell-depleted T cells, or PBMCs.

Seattle researchers signed up patients amid active infection and tracked them longitudinally. As processed by the authors: Estimation of nucleated cell counts relied on the amplification of reference gene primers. The table came from immunoSEQ multiplex PCR; TCRdb's copy has only in-frame clones and leaves some out. That table supplies the V and J calls and clone size; D and trimming were determined from the DNA. The sample has about 170,000 clones, about 90% seen once; the top ten hold around 4.6%. The specimen sequenced was peripheral blood. The rearrangement links TRBV6-1 to TRBJ2-7; D remains ambiguous. The sequence came from a man aged 30 to 39 with COVID-19, enrolled during active disease. Here the CDR3 reads CASSEESGRFAYEQYF. In DNA, the CDR3 is TGTGCCAGCAGTGAAGAATCAGGCAGATTTGCCTACGAGCAGTACTTC.